This passage covers 9 T cell receptor beta chains from one sample sequenced in a study of spatial heterogeneity in lung cancer. Study-wide results and caveats: How many expanded intratumoral alpha and beta TCRs were present tracked the tumor mutation count, which was a count of nonsynonymous mutations.

No antigen has been assigned to these receptors. A single record per CDR3 protein comes from TCRdb applying MiXCR to the 5' RACE reads. The data hold around 5,000 distinct CDR3 sequences, with 29% observed a single time. Time point meaning: sample taken at primary tumor resection. This material consisted of lung tumor tissue, taken at surgery. The receptors here all came from a female donor with early-stage non-small cell lung cancer.

The chain combines TRBV6-5 with TRBJ1-1; no reliable D call. From germline, CDR1 is MNHEY and CDR2 SVGAGI. The germline V and J ends were trimmed by 5 bases and 2 bases, with 12 bases remaining between them. This CDR3 region has 14 residues. The CDR3 DNA reads as TGTGCCAGCAGTCCCAAACGGGGAAACACTGAAGCTTTCTTT. It yields the protein CASSPKRGNTEAFF.

This clonotype was counted ten times or more. The chain combines TRBV9 with TRBJ1-5, with no clear D. V lost 4 bases to trimming and J lost 7 bases, with 15 bases between them. Germline lookup yields CDR1 SGDLS and CDR2 YYNGEE. The CDR3 is 14 residues long. CDR3 sequence: CASSQDGQRQPQHF. CDR3 DNA: TGTGCCAGCAGCCAAGATGGGCAAAGGCAGCCCCAGCATTTT.

This clonotype came up many times. The V and J genes are TRBV5-1 and TRBJ2-3, with TRBD1 matching 11 bases. The CDR3 runs to 15 residues. Germline V gene data show CDR1 as SGHRS and CDR2 as YFSETQ. V dropped 3 bases and J dropped 5; count of bases not matched to a gene: 5. CDR3 nucleotide sequence: TGCGCCAGCAGCTCCCGGACAGGGGGCTTAGATACGCAGTATTTT. It translates to CASSSRTGGLDTQYF.

This clonotype is labeled medium-sized. The CDR3 loop reads CASSLSYYEQYF. DNA for the CDR3: TGTGCCAGCAGTTTGAGTTACTACGAGCAGTACTTC. The genes are TRBV28 and TRBJ2-7; D is undetermined. V was trimmed by 3 bases and J by 3 bases, leaving 6 bases between them. The CDR3 spans 12 residues. CDR1 and CDR2 from the germline V gene are MDHEN and SYDVKM.

This clonotype was recorded at least ten times. The chain couples TRBV28 to TRBJ1-1; D gene ambiguous. Germline V CDR1 and CDR2: MDHEN, SYDVKM. V dropped 5 bases and J dropped 0 bases, with 7 bases sitting between them. This CDR3 spans 13 amino acids. The CDR3 spells CASSQIMNTEAFF. CDR3 DNA sequence: TGTGCCAGCAGTCAGATAATGAACACTGAAGCTTTCTTT. Combining the CDR3 with reference TRBV28 and TRBJ1-1 gives the whole variable domain DVKVTQSSRYLVKRTGEKVFLECVQDMDHENMFWYRQDPGLGLRLIYFSYDVKMKEKGDIPEGYSVSREKKERFSLILESASTNQTSMYLCASSQIMNTEAFFGQGTRLTVV.

This clonotype appeared many times. J is TRBJ2-3 and V is TRBV27, with D possibly being TRBD1 (6 bases). The V gene lost 7 bases and the J gene lost 0 bases, with 14 bases spanning the gap. The CDR3 is 15 residues long. The germline V gene has CDR1 MNHEY and CDR2 SMNVEV (reference sequence). CDR3 residues: CASTLDRTSTDTQYF. The CDR3 bases are TGTGCCAGCACCTTGGACAGAACGAGCACAGATACGCAGTATTTT.

Concerning this clonotype: Since a much larger clone is just one base distant, this may be a read error. This chain uses TRBV7-2 with TRBJ1-4, with TRBD1 matching over 11 bases. CDR3 size: 13 residues. V gave up 9 bases and J gave up 10 bases; unmatched junction bases: 7. The V gene's germline CDR1 is SGHTA and CDR2 FQGNSA. CDR3 residues: CASLRDRGGKLFF. The CDR3 bases are TGTGCCAGTCTCCGGGACAGGGGGGGAAAACTGTTTTTT. Variable domain in full (rest from reference TRBV7-2 and TRBJ1-4): GAGVSQSPSNKVTEKGKDVELRCDPISGHTALYWYRQSLGQGLEFLIYFQGNSAPDKSGLPSDRFSAERTGGSVSTLTIQRTQQEDSAVYLCASLRDRGGKLFFGSGTQLSVL.

This clonotype was seen repeatedly, ten times or more. This chain uses TRBV7-2 with TRBJ2-3; tentatively, D is TRBD2 (6 bases). Germline CDR1 and CDR2: SGHTA and FQGNSA. The CDR3 consists of 14 residues. The V end was cut by 5 bases, the J end by 4 bases, with 13 bases between. The CDR3 loop is CASSPLTSSDTQYF. As DNA, the CDR3 is TGTGCCAGCAGCCCCCTGACTAGTTCAGATACGCAGTATTTT.

By sample share, this clonotype is medium-sized. The chain is built from TRBV20-1 and TRBJ1-5; D gene unclear. Germline CDR1 is DFQATT and CDR2 is SNEGSKA (reference sequence). This CDR3 has 13 residues. V was trimmed by 5 bases and J by 1 base, leaving 9 bases between them. CDR3 coding DNA: TGCAGTGCTGGAGGGAACAGCAATCAGCCCCAGCATTTT. Protein sequence: CSAGGNSNQPQHF.